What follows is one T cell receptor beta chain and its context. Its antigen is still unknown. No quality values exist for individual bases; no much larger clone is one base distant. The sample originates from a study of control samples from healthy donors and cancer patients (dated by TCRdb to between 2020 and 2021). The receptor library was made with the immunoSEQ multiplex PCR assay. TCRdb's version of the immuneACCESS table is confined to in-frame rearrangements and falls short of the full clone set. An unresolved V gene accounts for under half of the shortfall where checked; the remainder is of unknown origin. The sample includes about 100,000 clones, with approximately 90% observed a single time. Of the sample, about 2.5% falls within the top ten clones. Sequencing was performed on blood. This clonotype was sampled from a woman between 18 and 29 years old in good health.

The base sequence is TGTGCCAGCAGTTACAGGAGCTCCTACGAGCAGTACTTC. Translation gives CASSYRSSYEQYF. This chain joins TRBV6-5 to TRBJ2-7; the D gene remains uncertain. Taken from the germline V gene, the CDR1 and CDR2 loops are MNHEY and SVGAGI. V loses 2 bases, J loses 0 bases, and the germline ends lie 5 bases apart. The CDR3 covers 13 residues, taking in both the cysteine and the phenylalanine. The retained sequence is limited to the CDR3, 39 bases, with the frame set at the first base.